This T cell receptor beta chain came from a study of siplizumab effects on memory and regulatory T cells. TCRdb's copy holds only in-frame clones and misses some; the assay was immunoSEQ multiplex PCR. There are under 85,000 clones in the sample; roughly 88% occur only once, and about 1.5% lies in the top ten. CDR3 length equals 13 residues. Trimming pared 3 bases from V and 1 base from J, leaving 7 bases between. Germline CDR1 and CDR2: LNHNV and YYDKDF (reference sequence). Comment on this clone: Its antigen is not identified.

General study results and limits: Naive T cells were seen as more diverse than memory cells and as major alloresponse contributors. Mean Treg-derived proportions of mappable alloreactive CD4+ clones were around 72% for siplizumab and roughly 27% for controls.

Sequencing was done on a sample of Tregs sorted from blood. This TCR was sampled from a human donor in good health. The rearrangement joins TRBV15 to TRBJ2-7; D gene ambiguous. The CDR3 nucleotides are TGTGCCACCAGCAGTCCCTGGTCCTACGAGCAGTACTTC. Protein: CATSSPWSYEQYF.